The 2 T cell receptor beta chains below come from one sample, sequenced in a study of T cell responses to AZD1222 COVID-19 vaccine. Libraries were prepared by immunoSEQ multiplex PCR; TCRdb keeps only in-frame clonotypes and omits some of them. Of fewer than 70,000 clones listed, roughly 89% are singletons. Sequences were derived from peripheral blood, sampled 28 days after the second AZD1222 dose. Receptor source: an adult who received the AZD1222 COVID-19 vaccine.

The chain employs TRBV19 and TRBJ2-3; no definite D call. V lost 2 bases to trimming and J lost 5 bases, with 11 bases between them. CDR3 size: 14 residues. Germline V gene data show CDR1 as LNHDA and CDR2 as SQIVND (reference sequence). CDR3 coding DNA: TGTGCCAGTAGTATAAACCTACGGATAGATACGCAGTATTTT. Translating it yields CASSINLRIDTQYF.

This rearrangement joins TRBV28 to TRBJ2-7; tentative D call: TRBD1 (7 bases). Germline V gene data show CDR1 as MDHEN and CDR2 as SYDVKM. This CDR3 is 15 amino acids long. With 3 bases removed from V and 7 bases from J, the gap between germline ends came to 19 bases. The CDR3 here is CASSFGGTEDWEQYF. In nucleotides, the CDR3 is TGTGCCAGCAGTTTTGGAGGGACAGAAGATTGGGAGCAGTACTTC. Combining the CDR3 with reference TRBV28 and TRBJ2-7 gives the whole variable domain DVKVTQSSRYLVKRTGEKVFLECVQDMDHENMFWYRQDPGLGLRLIYFSYDVKMKEKGDIPEGYSVSREKKERFSLILESASTNQTSMYLCASSFGGTEDWEQYFGPGTRLTVT.